This TCR beta chain is from a study of blood T cell repertoires in COVID-19. Between the trimmed V and J ends, which lost 10 bases and 8 bases, there was a span of 15 bases. The germline CDR1 and CDR2 sequences are SNHLY and FYNNEI. CDR3 length: 13 residues. Original processing methods: Nucleated cell number was recorded as an estimate derived from reference gene primer amplification. Sequenced by immunoSEQ multiplex PCR; TCRdb stores in-frame clones only, minus some. That table gives V, J and clone size, and the DNA gave D and trimming. The table records under 200,000 clones, around 82% of them present only once.

The sample taken for sequencing was peripheral blood. The chain has TRBV2 and TRBJ1-6, with a possible D match to TRBD1 (5 bases). This TCR came from a man in his late teens or twenties with active or convalescent COVID-19. CDR3 in amino acids: CATTLGDHSPLHF. The CDR3 DNA reads as TGTGCCACCACTTTAGGGGATCATTCACCCCTCCACTTT. The full variable domain, with the rest looked up from reference TRBV2 and TRBJ1-6, is EPEVTQTPSHQVTQMGQEVILRCVPISNHLYFYWYRQILGQKVEFLVSFYNNEISEKSEIFDDQFSVERPDGSNFTLKIRSTKLEDSAMYFCATTLGDHSPLHFGNGTRLTVT.